This T cell receptor (beta chain) derives from a study of spatial heterogeneity in lung cancer. This clonotype was seen many times. Its cognate antigen is unknown. The time point was: sample taken at primary tumor resection. The donors were about 72 patients with non-small cell lung cancer that was early-stage and untreated. Sequencing was performed on whole RNA extracted from tumor and nontumor lung tissue, or from frozen PBMC, and the material was left unsorted. TCRdb re-derived calls from the 5' RACE reads in MiXCR, one entry per CDR3 protein. The sample has 100,000 to 110,000 distinct CDR3 sequences; roughly 4.5% are singletons. Study-level findings and limits: Tallies of expanded TCRs, which were sorted into ubiquitous and regional groups, correlated with counts of ubiquitous and regional nonsynonymous mutations, respectively. One measure, the expanded intratumoral alpha and beta TCR count, tracked tumor mutation counts.

Losses at the gene ends were 11 bases for V and 7 bases for J; bases not matched to a gene: 10. CDR1 is MNHNS, CDR2 SASEGT, per germline. The CDR3 runs 13 residues. The V and J genes are TRBV6-1 and TRBJ2-1; TRBD2 matches at 8 bases. The material sequenced was lung tumor tissue, taken at surgery. The TCR was taken from a male donor with early-stage non-small cell lung cancer. The CDR3 DNA is TGTGCCGCCCGGGGTCGGGGGGGGAATGAGCAGTTCTTC. Translating gives CAARGRGGNEQFF.